Each of the 11 T cell receptor beta chains below was sequenced from the same sample in a study of blood T cell repertoires in COVID-19 (dated by TCRdb to the early 2020s). Library preparation was by the immunoSEQ multiplex PCR assay. In its TCRdb copy, this immuneACCESS table keeps in-frame sequences only and misses some clones. Where compared with another copy, unresolved V genes explain less than half of these, and the others have no known cause. This sample comprises around 88,000 clones, around 80% of them detected only once. Around 9% of the sample is held by the ten biggest clonotypes. Sequenced sample: peripheral blood. The source of these receptors is a man over 45 who had recovered from COVID-19.

This clone was seen once. The rearrangement links TRBV7-9 to TRBJ2-1; D gene unclear. Looked up from germline, CDR1 is SEHNR and CDR2 is FQNEAQ (reference sequence). Trimming shortened V by 7 bases and J by 4 bases, and 17 bases separated the two germline ends. This CDR3 region has 15 residues. The CDR3 DNA reads as TGTGCCAGCACCAATATTATCCTTATATACAATGAGCAGTTCTTC. Residues: CASTNIILIYNEQFF.

This chain uses TRBV5-4 with TRBJ1-1; D may be TRBD1 (5 bases). The CDR3 is made up of 14 amino acids. The germline V gene encodes CDR1 SGHNT and CDR2 YYREEE (reference sequence). The germline V and J ends were trimmed by 2 bases and 7 bases, with 15 bases remaining between them. The CDR3 sequence: CASSFGSGYGEAFF. As DNA, the CDR3 is TGTGCCAGCAGCTTCGGTTCAGGGTACGGTGAAGCTTTCTTT. The full variable domain, its missing parts supplied by reference TRBV5-4 and TRBJ1-1, is ETGVTQSPTHLIKTRGQQVTLRCSSQSGHNTVSWYQQALGQGPQFIFQYYREEENGRGNFPPRFSGLQFPNYSSELNVNALELDDSALYLCASSFGSGYGEAFFGQGTRLTVV.

This clone was detected only once. V usage is TRBV24-1 and J usage is TRBJ2-1; no clear D gene. CDR1 and CDR2 from the germline V gene are KGHDR and SFDVKD. V gave up 3 bases and J gave up 10 bases, with 15 bases separating them. The CDR3 runs 14 residues. In DNA form, the CDR3 reads TGTGCCACCAGTGATGACGCCTTTCTAGGCGAGCAGTTCTTC. This codes for CATSDDAFLGEQFF.

This sequence joins TRBV4-1 and TRBJ2-7; 9 bases line up with TRBD2. The CDR3 totals 15 residues. V was clipped by 1 base and J by 0 bases; unmatched bases: 1. CDR1 and CDR2 from the germline V gene are MGHRA and YSYEKL. The CDR3 sequence: CASSQGSGSSYEQYF. The DNA for the CDR3 is TGCGCCAGCAGCCAAGGTAGCGGGAGCTCCTACGAGCAGTACTTC.

This clone was seen only once. The chain combines TRBV18 with TRBJ1-5; D is perhaps TRBD1 (5 bases). V was cut by 2 bases and J by 4 bases, with 12 bases left in between. The CDR3 is made up of 15 amino acids. Germline CDR1 KGHSH, CDR2 LQKENI. CDR3 sequence reads: CASSPGQGGNQPQHF. CDR3 coding DNA: TGTGCCAGCTCACCAGGGCAGGGTGGGAATCAGCCCCAGCATTTT.

V and J are TRBV5-8 and TRBJ2-3; tentatively, D is TRBD2 (6 bases). The CDR3 has 12 residues. V was shortened by 3 bases and J by 8 bases, with 10 bases between the two germline ends. CDR1 and CDR2 from the germline V gene are SGHTS and YDEGEE. CDR3 region: CASSWDSGTQYF. The CDR3 DNA is TGTGCCAGCAGCTGGGACTCCGGTACGCAGTATTTT.

This clone was detected only a few times. The chain links TRBV6-5 to TRBJ1-3; no clear D. Per germline, CDR1 MNHEY and CDR2 SVGAGI. The CDR3 contains 14 residues. V was cut by 6 bases and J by 0 bases, with 9 bases left in between. The CDR3 DNA reads as TGTGCCAGCAGCTCTCTCGGCTCTGGAAACACCATATATTTT. Protein sequence: CASSSLGSGNTIYF.

The sample holds a few counts of this clone. The chain is built from TRBV29-1 and TRBJ2-5; 10 bases align to TRBD1. The junction had 2 bases not matched to a gene; V was cut back by 7 bases and J by 3 bases. The CDR3 spans 12 residues. The germline gives CDR1 SQVTM, CDR2 ANQGSEA. The CDR3 DNA follows: TGCAGCGGAGGGACAGGGGAAGAGACCCAGTACTTC. Translation: CSGGTGEETQYF.

This clone was detected once. Other DNA sequences within the sample encode an identical CDR3. The chain uses TRBV5-1 and TRBJ1-5, with 7 bases identical to TRBD1. The V and J ends lost 0 bases and 1 base, in that order; junction bases with no gene match: 1. CDR3 length: 15 residues. Looked up from germline, CDR1 is SGHRS and CDR2 is YFSETQ. The CDR3 protein is CASSLDRGSNQPQHF. CDR3 in DNA: TGCGCCAGCAGCTTGGACAGGGGAAGCAATCAGCCCCAGCATTTT.

This clone was counted between two and nine times. The V call is TRBV7-3, the J call TRBJ2-7; tentative D call: TRBD2 (5 bases). The CDR3 is 16 residues long. The V and J ends lost 1 base and 6 bases respectively, with 19 bases between them. Germline values: CDR1 SGHTA, CDR2 FQGTGA. For the CDR3, the DNA is TGTGCCAGCAGCTTAAACGGGCCCGCCATAGCGACCGAGCAGTACTTC. It yields the protein CASSLNGPAIATEQYF.

The chain combines TRBV4-2 with TRBJ2-5; 12 bases align to TRBD2. The CDR3 is 20 amino acids. Germline loops: CDR1 LGHNA, CDR2 YNFKEQ. V gave up 0 bases and J gave up 3 bases; unmatched junction bases: 14. CDR3 bases: TGTGCCAGCAGCCAAGATTACTCACTAGCGGGGGGTGGTAGGAAAGAGACCCAGTACTTC. As protein: CASSQDYSLAGGGRKETQYF.